Listed here are 19 T cell receptor beta chains from one sample, sequenced in a study of monozygotic twins with cystic fibrosis. Data came from immunoSEQ multiplex PCR; TCRdb stores just in-frame clones and leaves some out. The table shows tens of thousands of clones, with over 80% occurring only once. The sample taken for sequencing was blood. These receptors were obtained from a girl aged 2-9 years with cystic fibrosis.

The chain carries TRBV6-1 and TRBJ1-5, with no clear D. CDR3 length: 14 residues. CDR1 MNHNS and CDR2 SASEGT come from the germline V gene. The V end was cut by 6 bases, the J end by 3 bases, with 12 bases between. The CDR3 is CASREDRNNQPQHF. Written as DNA, the CDR3 is TGTGCCAGCAGGGAGGACCGCAACAATCAGCCCCAGCATTTT.

This rearrangement joins TRBV27 to TRBJ2-3; 11 bases agree with TRBD1. The ends lost 10 bases at V and 6 bases at J; junction bases unmatched: 9. The V gene's germline CDR1 is MNHEY and CDR2 SMNVEV (reference sequence). This CDR3 region has 14 residues. The CDR3 sequence: CATWTGGIGDTQYF. The CDR3, as DNA: TGTGCCACATGGACAGGGGGCATAGGGGATACGCAGTATTTT.

The DNA of the CDR3 is TGTGCCTGGCGAGATTGGCGCAGGGGCACAAACACTGAAGCTTTCTTT. Its translation is CAWRDWRRGTNTEAFF. The V call is TRBV30, the J call TRBJ1-1; a possible D gene is TRBD1 (6 bases). Trimming pared 5 bases from V and 2 bases from J, leaving 21 bases between. The CDR3 runs to 16 residues. CDR1 GTSNPN and CDR2 SVGIG come from the germline V gene (reference sequence).

The rearrangement links TRBV6-1 to TRBJ2-7; D possibly matches TRBD1 or TRBD2 (5 bases each). Germline-derived CDR1 and CDR2 are MNHNS and SASEGT. With 6 bases removed from V and 3 bases from J, the gap between germline ends came to 15 bases. This CDR3 region has 14 residues. The CDR3 DNA is TGTGCCAGCAGGGGGGTCCCTACGAACTACGAGCAGTACTTC. It yields the protein CASRGVPTNYEQYF.

The chain links TRBV5-1 to TRBJ1-1; D call uncertain. This CDR3 region has 15 residues. Germline V gene lookup returns CDR1 SGHRS and CDR2 YFSETQ. The V end lost 0 bases, the J end lost 4 bases, and 13 bases lay between the germline ends. The CDR3 loop reads CASSLESGRGTEAFF. The DNA of the CDR3 is TGCGCCAGCAGCTTGGAAAGTGGTCGGGGCACTGAAGCTTTCTTT.

This sequence joins TRBV7-2 and TRBJ1-6; no reliable D call. This CDR3 is built from 15 residues. CDR1 is SGHTA and CDR2 is FQGNSA in the germline V gene. V shed 5 bases and J shed 3 bases, with 11 bases lying between them. The CDR3 DNA reads TGTGCCAGCAGCACCCAAGGGATCTATAATTCACCCCTCCACTTT. It yields the protein CASSTQGIYNSPLHF.

The V call is TRBV18, the J call TRBJ2-7, with no clear D. Germline V CDR1 and CDR2: KGHSH, LQKENI. V was pared by 2 bases and J by 2 bases, with 10 bases between. The CDR3 is made up of 14 amino acids. CDR3 amino acids: CASSPTGYPYEQYF. CDR3 nucleotide sequence: TGTGCCAGCTCACCAACCGGGTACCCCTACGAGCAGTACTTC.

This clone has a single count. The J gene is TRBJ2-1, the V gene TRBV7-2, with 11 bases identical to TRBD2. Germline V gives CDR1 SGHTA, CDR2 FQGNSA. The CDR3 has 19 residues. Trimming took 4 bases from V and 2 from J; bases not matched to a gene: 13. CDR3 protein: CASSSLLAGVISPYNEQFF. The CDR3 DNA reads as TGTGCCAGCAGCTCCCTACTAGCGGGAGTGATTAGTCCCTACAATGAGCAGTTCTTC.

V and J are TRBV7-8 and TRBJ1-4, with TRBD1 as a possible D gene (5 bases). V lost 6 bases and J 1 base, leaving 12 bases between the germline ends. CDR1 and CDR2 from the germline V gene are SGHVS and FQNEAQ. This CDR3 spans 15 amino acids. The CDR3 is CASRTGRETNEKLFF. DNA of the CDR3: TGTGCCAGCAGAACCGGCAGGGAAACTAATGAAAAACTGTTTTTT.

The chain combines TRBV30 with TRBJ2-3; D unclear. The CDR3 has 13 residues. With 0 bases removed from V and 4 bases from J, the gap between germline ends came to 8 bases. Looked up from germline, CDR1 is GTSNPN and CDR2 is SVGIG (reference sequence). Here the CDR3 DNA reads TGTGCCTGGAGTGTAGCGTCCGCAGATACGCAGTATTTT. It is translated as CAWSVASADTQYF.

The genes are TRBV7-6 and TRBJ2-3, with 7 bases lining up with TRBD2. The CDR3 spans 18 residues. Unmatched junction bases numbered 14, after V lost 1 base and J lost 4 bases. CDR1 is SGHVS, CDR2 FNYEAQ, per germline. CDR3 sequence (DNA): TGTGCCAGCAGCTTAGGACCTAGGGGCGGGAGCGGCTCAGATACGCAGTATTTT. Translation gives CASSLGPRGGSGSDTQYF.

V is TRBV4-1 and J is TRBJ1-2, with D possibly matching TRBD1 (5 bases). Looked up from germline, CDR1 is MGHRA and CDR2 is YSYEKL. The germline V and J ends were trimmed by 1 base and 8 bases, with 11 bases remaining between them. The CDR3 spans 13 residues. The DNA of the CDR3 is TGCGCCAGCAGCCAAGCAGGGCTATACGGCTACACCTTC. Protein: CASSQAGLYGYTF.

This chain connects TRBV5-1 to TRBJ2-7, with 12 bases that match TRBD2. Germline assignment: CDR1 SGHRS and CDR2 YFSETQ. V lost 0 bases and J lost 4; bases outside the gene matches: 8. The CDR3 consists of 17 residues. This CDR3 reads CASSLVTTSGRGYEQYF. The CDR3 nucleotides read TGCGCCAGCAGCTTGGTCACGACTAGCGGGAGAGGGTACGAGCAGTACTTC. Drawing the rest from reference TRBV5-1 and TRBJ2-7, the complete variable domain is KAGVTQTPRYLIKTRGQQVTLSCSPISGHRSVSWYQQTPGQGLQFLFEYFSETQRNKGNFPGRFSGRQFSNSRSEMNVSTLELGDSALYLCASSLVTTSGRGYEQYFGPGTRLTVT.

The chain has TRBV29-1 and TRBJ2-2; a possible D gene is TRBD2 (6 bases). This CDR3 region has 12 residues. Germline V CDR1 and CDR2: SQVTM, ANQGSEA. Between the trimmed V and J ends, which lost 3 bases and 5 bases, there was a span of 7 bases. CDR3 in amino acids: CSVEGRTGELFF. The CDR3 DNA reads as TGCAGCGTTGAGGGGAGGACCGGGGAGCTGTTTTTT.

This clone was recorded only once. The chain has TRBV5-1 and TRBJ1-2, with D hard to call. Germline V lookup: CDR1 SGHRS, CDR2 YFSETQ. The CDR3 loop spans 15 amino acids. Trimming took off 0 bases at V and 1 base at J, with 10 bases between the two ends. The CDR3 is CASSLAGPGNYGYTF. The CDR3 DNA is TGCGCCAGCAGCTTGGCCGGACCGGGTAACTATGGCTACACCTTC.

The rearrangement joins TRBV7-2 to TRBJ1-2; 7 bases are shared with TRBD1. V trimming: 4 bases; J trimming: 3 bases; junction bases outside the gene matches: 8. The V gene's germline CDR1 is SGHTA and CDR2 FQGNSA. The CDR3 extends over 15 amino acids. In DNA form, the CDR3 reads TGTGCCAGCAGCTCGAAGAGCAGGGGGGACTATGGCTACACCTTC. Translating it yields CASSSKSRGDYGYTF.

The V and J genes are TRBV19 and TRBJ2-3; 9 bases match TRBD2. The ends lost 10 bases at V and 1 base at J; junction bases unmatched: 9. Germline CDR1 reads LNHDA; CDR2 reads SQIVND (reference sequence). This CDR3 is built from 15 residues. The DNA for the CDR3 is TGTGCCACGTCACGGGGACTAGCTGGCACAGATACGCAGTATTTT. It specifies CATSRGLAGTDTQYF.

This chain joins TRBV30 and TRBJ2-3; D not certain. V lost 5 bases and J 0 bases, leaving 9 bases between the germline ends. The germline V gene has CDR1 GTSNPN and CDR2 SVGIG (reference sequence). The CDR3 loop spans 13 amino acids. CDR3 amino acids: CAWGKGSTDTQYF. The DNA for the CDR3 is TGTGCCTGGGGGAAGGGAAGCACAGATACGCAGTATTTT.

The chain is built from TRBV19 and TRBJ1-1; maybe TRBD1 (6 bases). Trimming shortened V by 5 bases and J by 7 bases, and 14 bases separated the two germline ends. This CDR3 is built from 13 residues. Germline V CDR1 and CDR2: LNHDA, SQIVND (reference sequence). CDR3 amino acids: CASSVDRYGEAFF. DNA of the CDR3: TGTGCCAGTAGTGTTGACAGGTATGGTGAAGCTTTCTTT. Full variable domain (remainder filled in from reference TRBV19 and TRBJ1-1): DGGITQSPKYLFRKEGQNVTLSCEQNLNHDAMYWYRQDPGQGLRLIYYSQIVNDFQKGDIAEGYSVSREKKESFPLTVTSAQKNPTAFYLCASSVDRYGEAFFGQGTRLTVV.